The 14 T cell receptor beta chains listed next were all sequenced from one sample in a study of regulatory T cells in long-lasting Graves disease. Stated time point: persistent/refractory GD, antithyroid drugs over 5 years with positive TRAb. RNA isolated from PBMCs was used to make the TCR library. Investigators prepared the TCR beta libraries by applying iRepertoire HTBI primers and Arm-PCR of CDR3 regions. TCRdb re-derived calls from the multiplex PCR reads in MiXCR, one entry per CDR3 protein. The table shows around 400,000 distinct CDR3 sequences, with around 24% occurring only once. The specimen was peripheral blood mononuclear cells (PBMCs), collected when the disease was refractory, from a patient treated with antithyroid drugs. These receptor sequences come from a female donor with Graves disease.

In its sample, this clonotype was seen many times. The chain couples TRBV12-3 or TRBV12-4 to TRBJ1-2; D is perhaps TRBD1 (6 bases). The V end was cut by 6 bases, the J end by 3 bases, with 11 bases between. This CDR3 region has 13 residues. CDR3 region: CASSRTAYYGYTF. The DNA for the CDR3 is TGTGCCAGCAGCCGGACAGCCTACTATGGCTACACCTTC.

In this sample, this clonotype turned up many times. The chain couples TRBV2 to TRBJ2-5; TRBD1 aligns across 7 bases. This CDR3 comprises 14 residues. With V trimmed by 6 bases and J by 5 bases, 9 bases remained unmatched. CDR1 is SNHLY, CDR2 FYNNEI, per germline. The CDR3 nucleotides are TGTGCCAGCAGCGCCGACAGGGTTTATGAGACCCAGTACTTC. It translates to CASSADRVYETQYF.

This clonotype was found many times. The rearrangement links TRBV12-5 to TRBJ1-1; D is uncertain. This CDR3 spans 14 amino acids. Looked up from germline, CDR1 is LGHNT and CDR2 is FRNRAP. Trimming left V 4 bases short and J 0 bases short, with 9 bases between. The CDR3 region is CASGSAGLNTEAFF. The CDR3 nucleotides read TGTGCTAGTGGTTCAGCAGGTCTGAACACTGAAGCTTTCTTT. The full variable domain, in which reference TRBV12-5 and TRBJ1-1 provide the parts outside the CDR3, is DARVTQTPRHKVTEMGQEVTMRCQPILGHNTVFWYRQTMMQGLELLAYFRNRAPLDDSGMPKDRFSAEMPDATLATLKIQPSEPRDSAVYFCASGSAGLNTEAFFGQGTRLTVV.

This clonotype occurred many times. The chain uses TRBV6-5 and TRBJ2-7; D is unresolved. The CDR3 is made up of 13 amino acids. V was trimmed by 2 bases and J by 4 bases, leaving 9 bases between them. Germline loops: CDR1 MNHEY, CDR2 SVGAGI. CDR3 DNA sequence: TGTGCCAGCAGTTACCTAATTGGGTACGAGCAGTACTTC. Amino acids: CASSYLIGYEQYF.

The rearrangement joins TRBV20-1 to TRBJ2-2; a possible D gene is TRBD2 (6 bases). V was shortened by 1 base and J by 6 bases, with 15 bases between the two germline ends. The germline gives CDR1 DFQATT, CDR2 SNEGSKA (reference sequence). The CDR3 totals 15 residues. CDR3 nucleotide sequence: TGCAGTGCTAGAGCCCCCTTACTAGCTTCCGGGGAGCTGTTTTTT. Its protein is CSARAPLLASGELFF.

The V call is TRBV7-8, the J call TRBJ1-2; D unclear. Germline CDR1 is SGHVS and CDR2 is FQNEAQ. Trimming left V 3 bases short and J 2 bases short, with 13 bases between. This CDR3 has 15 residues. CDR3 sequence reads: CASSLSGQTNYGYTF. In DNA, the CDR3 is TGTGCCAGCAGCTTGTCCGGCCAGACCAACTATGGCTACACCTTC.

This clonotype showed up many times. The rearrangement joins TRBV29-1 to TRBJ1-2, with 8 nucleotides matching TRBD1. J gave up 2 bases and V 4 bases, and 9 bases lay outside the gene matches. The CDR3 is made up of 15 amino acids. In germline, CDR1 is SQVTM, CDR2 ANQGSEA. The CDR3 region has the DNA TGCAGCGTTGCTAAGGGGGACAGGCTCAACTATGGCTACACCTTC. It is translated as CSVAKGDRLNYGYTF.

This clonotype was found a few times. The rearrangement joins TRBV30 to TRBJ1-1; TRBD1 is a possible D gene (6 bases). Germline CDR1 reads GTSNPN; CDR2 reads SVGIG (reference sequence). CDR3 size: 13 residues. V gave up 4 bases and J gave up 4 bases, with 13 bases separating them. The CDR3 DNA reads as TGTGCCTGGACGTTACAGGGTGGCACTGAAGCTTTCTTT. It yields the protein CAWTLQGGTEAFF. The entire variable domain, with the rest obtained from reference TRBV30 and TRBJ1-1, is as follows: SQTIHQWPATLVQPVGSPLSLECTVEGTSNPNLYWYRQAAGRGLQLLFYSVGIGQISSEVPQNLSASRPQDRQFILSSKKLLLSDSGFYLCAWTLQGGTEAFFGQGTRLTVV.

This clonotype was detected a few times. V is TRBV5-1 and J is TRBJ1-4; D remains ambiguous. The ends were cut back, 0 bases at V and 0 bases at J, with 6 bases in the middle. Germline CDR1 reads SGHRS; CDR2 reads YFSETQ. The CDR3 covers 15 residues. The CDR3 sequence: CASSLAGTTNEKLFF. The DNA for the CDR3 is TGCGCCAGCAGCTTGGCTGGGACAACTAATGAAAAACTGTTTTTT. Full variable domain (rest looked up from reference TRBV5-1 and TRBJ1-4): KAGVTQTPRYLIKTRGQQVTLSCSPISGHRSVSWYQQTPGQGLQFLFEYFSETQRNKGNFPGRFSGRQFSNSRSEMNVSTLELGDSALYLCASSLAGTTNEKLFFGSGTQLSVL.

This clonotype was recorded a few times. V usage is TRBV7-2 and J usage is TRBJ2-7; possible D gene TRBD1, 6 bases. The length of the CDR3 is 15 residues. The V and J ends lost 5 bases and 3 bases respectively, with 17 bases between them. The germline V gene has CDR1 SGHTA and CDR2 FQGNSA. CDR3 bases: TGTGCCAGCAGCCTTCAGGCAGGGGTCCTCTACGAGCAGTACTTC. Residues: CASSLQAGVLYEQYF. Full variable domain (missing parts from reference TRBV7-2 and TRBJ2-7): GAGVSQSPSNKVTEKGKDVELRCDPISGHTALYWYRQSLGQGLEFLIYFQGNSAPDKSGLPSDRFSAERTGGSVSTLTIQRTQQEDSAVYLCASSLQAGVLYEQYFGPGTRLTVT.

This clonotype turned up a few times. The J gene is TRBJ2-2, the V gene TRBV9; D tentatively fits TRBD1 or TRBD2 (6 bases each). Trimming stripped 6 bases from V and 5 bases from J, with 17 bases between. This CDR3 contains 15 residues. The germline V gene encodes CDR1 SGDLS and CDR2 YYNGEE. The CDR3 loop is CASNIGGSGTGELFF. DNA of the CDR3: TGTGCCAGCAACATAGGGGGGAGCGGGACCGGGGAGCTGTTTTTT.

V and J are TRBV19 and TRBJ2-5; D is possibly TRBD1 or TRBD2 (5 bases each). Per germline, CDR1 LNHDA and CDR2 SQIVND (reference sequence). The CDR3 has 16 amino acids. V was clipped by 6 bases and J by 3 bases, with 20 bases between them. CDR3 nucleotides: TGTGCCAGTAGCCCTCCGAGGGGCACTAGAAAAGAGACCCAGTACTTC. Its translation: CASSPPRGTRKETQYF.

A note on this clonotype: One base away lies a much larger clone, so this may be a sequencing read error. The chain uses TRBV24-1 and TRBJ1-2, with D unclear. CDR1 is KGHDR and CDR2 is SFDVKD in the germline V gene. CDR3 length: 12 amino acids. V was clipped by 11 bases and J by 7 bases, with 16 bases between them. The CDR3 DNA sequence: TGTGCCAGCATCGCACCTAGTCCTGGCTACACCTTC. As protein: CASIAPSPGYTF.

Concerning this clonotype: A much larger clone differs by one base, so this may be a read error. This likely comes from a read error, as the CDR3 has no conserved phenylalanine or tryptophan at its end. The CDR3 DNA reads TGCGCCAGCAGTGAGCGGGAGGGTCAGACCGGGGAGCTGTTTTCT. This gives the protein CASSEREGQTGELFS. The chain carries TRBV5-1 and TRBJ2-2; 10 nucleotides agree with TRBD2. This CDR3 has 15 residues. V shed 5 bases and J 5 bases; nucleotides not matched to a gene: 6. The V gene's germline CDR1 is SGHRS and CDR2 YFSETQ.